These 5 T cell receptor beta chains came from one sample sequenced in a study of identical twins. TCRdb called the 5' RACE reads again in MiXCR, with one record for every CDR3 protein. Found here are approximately 210,000 distinct CDR3 sequences, 6.5% of them singletons; the top ten hold 13% to 15%. The same data also went into a second study, on T cells expressing NK-cell markers.

The sample consisted of CD8+ T cells sorted from blood. All receptors come from a woman between 18 and 30 years old in good health.

This clonotype appeared a few times. J is TRBJ2-4 and V is TRBV7-9; 8 nucleotides match TRBD2. With 0 bases clipped from V and 0 bases from J, the junction kept 4 bases outside the gene matches. Per germline, CDR1 SEHNR and CDR2 FQNEAQ (reference sequence). This CDR3 has 17 amino acids. The CDR3 coding sequence is TGTGCCAGCAGCTTAGCGTTAGCGGGGCTAGCCAAAAACATTCAGTACTTC. Translation gives CASSLALAGLAKNIQYF.

This clonotype came up a few times. The chain combines TRBV7-2 with TRBJ2-7; the match to TRBD2 covers 10 bases. V was clipped by 0 bases and J by 5 bases; unmatched bases: 4. There are 15 residues in the CDR3. Looked up from germline, CDR1 is SGHTA and CDR2 is FQGNSA. CDR3 in DNA: TGTGCCAGCAGCTTAGCGTCTAGCGGGAGCCACGAGCAGTACTTC. This encodes CASSLASSGSHEQYF.

This sequence joins TRBV2 and TRBJ2-4, with 12 bases that match TRBD1. Germline CDR1 reads SNHLY; CDR2 reads FYNNEI. The CDR3 consists of 20 residues. J was trimmed by 0 bases and V by 5 bases; bases with no gene match: 14. In DNA, the CDR3 is TGTGCCAGCAGTAGCTCTCCGGGACAGGGGGCCCTTTTAGCCAAAAACATTCAGTACTTC. Translating it yields CASSSSPGQGALLAKNIQYF.

This sequence joins TRBV10-3 and TRBJ2-1; tentatively, D is TRBD2 (5 bases). Germline V gene lookup returns CDR1 ENHRY and CDR2 SYGVKD. The CDR3 loop spans 15 amino acids. The V end lost 2 bases, the J end lost 8 bases, and 16 bases lay between the germline ends. CDR3 loop: CAISEGLALNYEQFF. Here the CDR3 DNA reads TGTGCCATCAGTGAGGGCCTAGCTTTGAATTATGAGCAGTTCTTC.

The V and J genes are TRBV12-3 or TRBV12-4 and TRBJ2-3; D perhaps matches TRBD1 (5 bases). The V gene lost 6 bases and the J gene lost 4 bases, with 14 bases spanning the gap. The CDR3 runs to 14 residues. The CDR3 bases are TGTGCCAGCAGGGGCCCGACAGACGCAGATACGCAGTATTTT. Translating it yields CASRGPTDADTQYF.